This T cell receptor beta chain emerged from a study of blood T cell repertoires in COVID-19. The method was immunoSEQ multiplex PCR; TCRdb's version includes in-frame clones alone and lacks a portion of them. The table lists 280,000 or so clones, 87% of them singletons. Participants spanned ages roughly 18 to 90 years and resided in about 25 US areas. J lost 1 base, V lost 10 bases, and 4 bases had no gene match. Per germline, CDR1 SNHLY and CDR2 FYNNEI. The CDR3 runs to 13 residues. The clonotype was recovered from a woman aged 40 to 50 who had recovered from COVID-19. The chain joins TRBV2 to TRBJ2-3; TRBD2 agrees at 8 bases. Sequencing was performed on PBMCs or T cells enriched from blood (not recorded which). The CDR3 region is CATGSGGTDTQYF. CDR3 DNA: TGTGCCACCGGTAGCGGGGGCACAGATACGCAGTATTTT.